This T cell receptor (beta chain) was profiled in a study of T cell repertoires in cytomegalovirus infection. In the study overall: Public TCR beta signatures were indicative of both CMV infection and a matching HLA type. General observations from the study: HLA-C-restricted CMV clonotypes gave the most frequent clonotype in two of eight donors.

Of note for this clonotype: Its specificity is unknown.

TCRdb redid the calling of the reads with MiXCR, one entry per CDR3 protein. This repertoire shows roughly 860,000 distinct CDR3 sequences, 32% found once; its top ten account for around 12%. Sequences were derived from cultured CD8+ T cells from PBMCs, sampled from culture after CMV antigen stimulation. The clonotype was recovered from a human donor in good health (CMV status not recorded). Some clones in this sample may be carry-over from other donors' samples.

The CDR3 is CASSFSTGEKLFF. The CDR3 nucleotides read TGTGCCAGCAGTTTCTCGACGGGTGAAAAACTGTTTTTT. The chain carries TRBV6-6 and TRBJ1-4, with D uncertain. Germline V gene sequence: CDR1 MNHNY, CDR2 SVGAGI (reference sequence). CDR3 length equals 13 residues. Trimming pared 4 bases from V and 7 bases from J, leaving 10 bases between.